The 3 T cell receptor beta chains reported below all come from one sample, sequenced in a study of beta chain features in type 1 diabetes. Sequenced material consisted of expressed TCRB transcripts (all of the isolated RNA was reverse transcribed). Sequencing used immunoSEQ multiplex PCR; TCRdb keeps in-frame clones, though not all of them. Among roughly 240,000 clones listed, 13% to 15% were seen once. Source material: naive CD4+ T cells from blood. The receptors shown here come from a woman aged 40 to 50 in good health.

The chain links TRBV7-9 to TRBJ2-3; 7 bases match TRBD1. Trimming removed 5 bases from V and 3 bases from J; junction bases left unmatched: 5. This CDR3 has 14 amino acids. CDR1 and CDR2 from the germline V gene are SEHNR and FQNEAQ (reference sequence). The CDR3 nucleotides are TGTGCCAGCAGCGAGAGACAGGGTACAGATACGCAGTATTTT. It yields the protein CASSERQGTDTQYF.

This clone came up a few times. The chain combines TRBV10-3 with TRBJ2-7; 9 bases are a match to TRBD1. The CDR3 length is 12 residues. Germline trimming cut 9 bases from V and 3 bases from J; bases unmatched to any gene: 3. Germline CDR1 is ENHRY and CDR2 is SYGVKD. Here the CDR3 reads CAIRDRVYEQYF. The CDR3 bases are TGTGCCATTAGGGACAGGGTCTACGAGCAGTACTTC.

This clone has a handful of counts. The CDR3 spells CASRPRDQVTQYF. CDR3 DNA: TGTGCCAGCAGACCCCGAGATCAGGTGACCCAGTACTTC. The chain employs TRBV6-1 and TRBJ2-5; D remains ambiguous. The CDR3 sequence is 13 residues long. V dropped 6 bases and J dropped 7 bases, with 15 bases sitting between them. The germline gives CDR1 MNHNS, CDR2 SASEGT.